This TCR beta chain emerged from a study of a mutant IDH1 vaccine in newly diagnosed glioma. The sample's time point: week 47, end of study. All doses held 300 ug of mutant IDH1 20-mer peptide, with topical imiquimod. Using immunoSEQ multiplex PCR, the repertoire was profiled, and TCRdb retains in-frame clones only, with some absent. The repertoire holds about 56,000 clones, with less than 90% as singletons. With V trimmed by 6 bases and J by 5 bases, 15 bases remained unmatched. Germline values: CDR1 SNHLY, CDR2 FYNNEI. The CDR3 totals 16 residues. This clone was seen a few times. What it binds is not known.

The specimen comprised PBMCs, sampled from a glioma patient whose treatment included an IDH1 peptide vaccine. The rearrangement joins TRBV2 to TRBJ1-1, with 7 bases fitting TRBD1. The sequence was obtained from a woman aged 50 to 60 with glioma. CDR3: CASRHGTASWSTEAFF. The CDR3 DNA reads TGTGCCAGCAGGCATGGGACAGCATCGTGGTCGACTGAAGCTTTCTTT.